This T cell receptor beta chain was sequenced during a study of human CD8 memory T cell subsets. The CDR3 extends over 14 amino acids. Germline V gives CDR1 DFQATT, CDR2 SNEGSKA (reference sequence). TCR beta was sequenced from UMI-tagged 5' RACE libraries. With the 5' RACE reads reprocessed, TCRdb shows one record per CDR3 protein and no DNA. The sample has about 6,900 distinct CDR3 sequences, and its top ten clones hold 20% to 30%. The study classified TPEX cells as CCR7+ PD-1+ TIGIT+ early memory CD8+ T cells bearing exhausted-like traits. The chain has TRBV20-1 and TRBJ2-1; the TCRdb D gene call, TRBD2, has no DNA to confirm it. The specimen was CD8+ T cells from PBMCs. This TCR came from a human donor in good health. CDR3 protein: CSANRAGVVDEQFF.